This TCR beta chain was sequenced during a study of early T cells in non-severe SARS-CoV-2 infection. Turning to the study itself: With bulk RNA from unsorted whole blood as input, sequencing yielded unpaired chains. Notes on the study in general: Private and CD4 specificities were missed by VDJdb matching, which favored anti-spike CD8 responses.

Unique molecular identifiers (one per individual cDNA molecule) were attached. TCRdb reprocessed the 5' RACE reads via MiXCR and lists one record per CDR3 protein. The data contain 50,000 to 65,000 distinct CDR3 sequences, under 15% of them singletons. This clonotype was recorded many times. Its antigen is not known. Germline V gene data show CDR1 as SGHTA and CDR2 as FQGNSA. The CDR3 loop spans 14 amino acids. The V end was cut by 3 bases, the J end by 1 base, with 8 bases between. The sequence was collected from an adult who was a healthcare worker with PCR-confirmed SARS-CoV-2 infection or an uninfected control (not recorded which). This chain links TRBV7-2 with TRBJ2-3; D not resolved. Specimen: whole blood. The CDR3 here is CASSFGQRTDTQYF. The CDR3 region has the DNA TGTGCCAGCAGCTTTGGCCAGCGCACAGATACGCAGTATTTT. Full variable domain (outside the CDR3, taken from reference TRBV7-2 and TRBJ2-3): GAGVSQSPSNKVTEKGKDVELRCDPISGHTALYWYRQSLGQGLEFLIYFQGNSAPDKSGLPSDRFSAERTGGSVSTLTIQRTQQEDSAVYLCASSFGQRTDTQYFGPGTRLTVL.